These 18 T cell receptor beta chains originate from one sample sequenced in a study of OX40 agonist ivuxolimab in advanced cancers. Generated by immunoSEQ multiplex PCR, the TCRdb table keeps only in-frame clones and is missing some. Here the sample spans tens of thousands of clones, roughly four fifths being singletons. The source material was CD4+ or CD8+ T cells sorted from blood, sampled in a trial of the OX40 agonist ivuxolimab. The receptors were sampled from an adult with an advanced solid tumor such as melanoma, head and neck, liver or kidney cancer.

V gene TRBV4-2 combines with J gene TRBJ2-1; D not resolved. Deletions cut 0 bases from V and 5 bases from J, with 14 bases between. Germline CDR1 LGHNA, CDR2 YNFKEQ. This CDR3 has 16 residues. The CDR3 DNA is TGTGCCAGCAGCCAAGATCTAATCCAGGTCAACAATGAGCAGTTCTTC. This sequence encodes CASSQDLIQVNNEQFF.

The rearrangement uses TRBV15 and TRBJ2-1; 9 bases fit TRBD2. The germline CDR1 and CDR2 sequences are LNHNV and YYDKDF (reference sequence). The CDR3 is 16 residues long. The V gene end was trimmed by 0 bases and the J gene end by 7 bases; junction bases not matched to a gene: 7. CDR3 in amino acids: CATSRDYSGGRNEQFF. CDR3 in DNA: TGTGCCACCAGCAGAGATTACAGCGGGGGGAGAAATGAGCAGTTCTTC.

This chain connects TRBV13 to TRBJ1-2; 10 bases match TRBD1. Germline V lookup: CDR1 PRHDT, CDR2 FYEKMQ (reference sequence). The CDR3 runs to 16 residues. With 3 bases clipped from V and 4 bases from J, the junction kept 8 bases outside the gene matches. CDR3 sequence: CASSLGPGTGVYGYTF. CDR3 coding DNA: TGTGCCAGCAGCTTGGGACCCGGGACAGGGGTCTATGGCTACACCTTC.

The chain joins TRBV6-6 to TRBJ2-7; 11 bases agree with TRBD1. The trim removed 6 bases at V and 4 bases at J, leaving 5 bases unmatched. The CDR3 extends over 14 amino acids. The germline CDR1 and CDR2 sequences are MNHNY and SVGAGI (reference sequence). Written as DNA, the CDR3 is TGTGCCAGCAGATCCGGGACAGGGGGGTACGAGCAGTACTTC. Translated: CASRSGTGGYEQYF.

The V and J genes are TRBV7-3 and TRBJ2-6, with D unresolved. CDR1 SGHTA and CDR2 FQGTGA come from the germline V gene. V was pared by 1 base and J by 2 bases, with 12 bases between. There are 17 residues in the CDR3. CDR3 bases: TGTGCCAGCAGCTTAAACCCAACAGTGGCTGGGGCCAACGTCCTGACTTTC. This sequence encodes CASSLNPTVAGANVLTF. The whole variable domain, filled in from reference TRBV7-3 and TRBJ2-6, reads GAGVSQTPSNKVTEKGKYVELRCDPISGHTALYWYRQSLGQGPEFLIYFQGTGAADDSGLPNDRFFAVRPEGSVSTLKIQRTERGDSAVYLCASSLNPTVAGANVLTFGAGSRLTVL.

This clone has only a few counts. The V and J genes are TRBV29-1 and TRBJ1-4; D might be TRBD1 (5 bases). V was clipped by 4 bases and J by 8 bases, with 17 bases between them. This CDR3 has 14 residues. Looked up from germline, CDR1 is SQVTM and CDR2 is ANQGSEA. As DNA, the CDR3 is TGCAGCGTTGGAGGTCCTCCGGACAACGAAAAACTGTTTTTT. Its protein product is CSVGGPPDNEKLFF.

In DNA form, the CDR3 reads TGTGCCAGTAGTATCCCACAGGGGGCTCAGCATTTT. It codes for CASSIPQGAQHF. This chain uses TRBV19 with TRBJ1-5, with TRBD1 identical over 9 bases. V trimming: 3 bases; J trimming: 13 bases; junction bases outside the gene matches: 4. CDR1 is LNHDA and CDR2 is SQIVND in the germline V gene (reference sequence). CDR3 length equals 12 residues.

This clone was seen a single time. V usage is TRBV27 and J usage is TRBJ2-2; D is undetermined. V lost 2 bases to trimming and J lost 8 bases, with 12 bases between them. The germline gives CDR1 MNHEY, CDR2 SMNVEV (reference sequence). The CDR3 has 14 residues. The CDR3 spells CASSLGSIEGELFF. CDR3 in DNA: TGTGCCAGCAGTTTAGGCTCGATCGAGGGGGAGCTGTTTTTT.

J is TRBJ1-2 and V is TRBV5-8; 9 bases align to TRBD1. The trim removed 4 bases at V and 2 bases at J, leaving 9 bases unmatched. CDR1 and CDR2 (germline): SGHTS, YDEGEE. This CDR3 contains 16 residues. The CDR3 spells CASSPDLGTGNYGYTF. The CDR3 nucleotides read TGTGCCAGCAGCCCCGACTTGGGGACAGGGAACTATGGCTACACCTTC.

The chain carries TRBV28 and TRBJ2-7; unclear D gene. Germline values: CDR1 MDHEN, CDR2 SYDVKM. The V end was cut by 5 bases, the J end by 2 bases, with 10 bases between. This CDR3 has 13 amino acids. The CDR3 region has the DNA TGTGCCAGCAGTCCCCTAGGACCCTACGAGCAGTACTTC. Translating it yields CASSPLGPYEQYF.

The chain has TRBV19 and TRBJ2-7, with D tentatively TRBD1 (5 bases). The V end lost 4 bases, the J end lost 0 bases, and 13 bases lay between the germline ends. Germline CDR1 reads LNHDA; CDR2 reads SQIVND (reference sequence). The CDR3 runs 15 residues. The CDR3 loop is CASSTDRLSSYEQYF. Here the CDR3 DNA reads TGTGCCAGTAGTACCGACAGATTGAGCTCCTACGAGCAGTACTTC.

CDR3 sequence: CASGGNSYEQYF. In nucleotides, the CDR3 is TGTGCCAGCGGGGGGAACTCCTACGAGCAGTACTTC. The chain has TRBV7-2 and TRBJ2-7; D is perhaps TRBD2 (6 bases). This CDR3 comprises 12 residues. Trimming shortened V by 8 bases and J by 0 bases, and 8 bases separated the two germline ends. From germline, CDR1 is SGHTA and CDR2 FQGNSA.

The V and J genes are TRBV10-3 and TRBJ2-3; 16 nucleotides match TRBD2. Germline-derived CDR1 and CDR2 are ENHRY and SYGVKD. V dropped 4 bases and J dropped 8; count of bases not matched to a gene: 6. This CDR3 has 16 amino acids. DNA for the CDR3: TGTGCCATCAGTGTAGGGACTAGCGGGGGGGCAAGTACGCAGTATTTT. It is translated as CAISVGTSGGASTQYF.

The CDR3 DNA follows: TGTGCCAGCAGGACGGAGGCGAACACCGGGGAGCTGTTTTTT. The encoded protein is CASRTEANTGELFF. The chain is built from TRBV6-5 and TRBJ2-2; possibly TRBD2 for D (5 bases). This CDR3 is 14 amino acids long. Trimming removed 6 bases at V and 0 bases at J, with 8 bases between. Looked up from germline, CDR1 is MNHEY and CDR2 is SVGAGI.

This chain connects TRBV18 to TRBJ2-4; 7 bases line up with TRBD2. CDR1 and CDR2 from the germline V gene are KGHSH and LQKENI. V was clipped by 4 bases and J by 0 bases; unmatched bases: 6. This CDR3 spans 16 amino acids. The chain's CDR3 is CASSQYLAVAKNIQYF. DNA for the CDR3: TGTGCCAGCTCACAGTATCTAGCGGTAGCCAAAAACATTCAGTACTTC. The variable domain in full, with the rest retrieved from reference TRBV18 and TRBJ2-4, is NAGVMQNPRHLVRRRGQEARLRCSPMKGHSHVYWYRQLPEEGLKFMVYLQKENIIDESGMPKERFSAEFPKEGPSILRIQQVVRGDSAAYFCASSQYLAVAKNIQYFGAGTRLSVL.

The CDR3 DNA reads TGTGCCAGCAGTTTGACTAGCGGGGGAGCAGATACGCAGTATTTT. Its protein is CASSLTSGGADTQYF. The chain is built from TRBV5-5 and TRBJ2-3; TRBD2 aligns across 12 bases. This CDR3 has 15 residues. V was clipped by 5 bases and J by 4 bases; unmatched bases: 5. Germline V gene sequence: CDR1 SGHKS, CDR2 YYEKEE (reference sequence).

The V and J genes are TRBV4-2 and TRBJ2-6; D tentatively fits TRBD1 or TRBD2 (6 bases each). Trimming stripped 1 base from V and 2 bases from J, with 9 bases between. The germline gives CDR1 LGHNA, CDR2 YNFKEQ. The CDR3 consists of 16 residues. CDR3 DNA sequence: TGTGCCAGCAGCCAAGTTGGGGGGCCTGGGGCCAACGTCCTGACTTTC. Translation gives CASSQVGGPGANVLTF.

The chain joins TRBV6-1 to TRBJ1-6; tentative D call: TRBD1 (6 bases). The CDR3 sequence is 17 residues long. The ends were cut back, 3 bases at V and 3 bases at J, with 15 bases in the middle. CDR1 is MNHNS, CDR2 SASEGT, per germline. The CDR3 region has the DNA TGTGCCAGCAGTGAGAGGGGGAGCAATCTCTATAATTCACCCCTCCACTTT. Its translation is CASSERGSNLYNSPLHF.